The clone carrying this TCR beta chain was counted many times. V shed 4 bases and J shed 9 bases, with 12 bases lying between them. Germline CDR1 and CDR2: KGHDR and SFDVKD. This CDR3 spans 13 amino acids. This record comes from a study of T cells after yellow fever vaccination. Study-level background: Fractions of limited cellularity were prepared by means of SMART-Seq v4 Ultra Low Input.

TCRdb reanalysed the 5' RACE reads using MiXCR and keeps one entry per CDR3 protein. The sample lists a few hundred thousand distinct CDR3 sequences; 12% were seen once. This chain joins TRBV24-1 and TRBJ2-4; D might be TRBD1 (5 bases). The sequenced sample was CD4+ T cells sorted from PBMCs, obtained 15 days after the yellow fever booster vaccination. This clonotype was obtained from a man younger than 30 who received the YFV17D yellow fever vaccine. The CDR3 reads CATSETRRGIQYF. DNA for the CDR3: TGTGCCACCAGTGAAACTCGAAGGGGCATTCAGTACTTC.